This T cell receptor beta chain was documented in a study of cytomegalovirus exposure and HLA in healthy donors. Study summary: A previous analysis identified approximately 110 million unique TCR beta sequences derived from some 200 million T cells. Among the approximately 430 donors who were genotyped, approximately 76% fell in the genetic ancestry cluster that is associated with self-reported Caucasian donors. Study-level results: Immune exposure was documented only through CMV serostatus. Trimming of TCR beta V- and J-genes showed a link, identified in a later analysis, to a missense DCLRE1C variant.

Primers included in the PCR were 60 Vbeta and 13 Jbeta primers. Profiled with immunoSEQ multiplex PCR; TCRdb holds only in-frame clones, not every one. This sample has about 78,000 clones, with around 70% found just once. This clone is a singleton in its sample. Antigen unknown. Germline CDR1 and CDR2: SNHLY and FYNNEI. The CDR3 has 16 residues. The V and J ends lost 6 bases and 4 bases, in that order; junction bases with no gene match: 10. This chain connects TRBV2 to TRBJ2-1; 9 nucleotides match TRBD1. This receptor was taken from a middle-aged woman in good health and CMV-seropositive. The material sequenced was PBMCs. This CDR3 reads CASRDPRQGVYNEQFF. CDR3 coding DNA: TGTGCCAGCAGGGACCCGAGACAGGGGGTATACAATGAGCAGTTCTTC.